This T cell receptor (beta chain) came from a study of cytomegalovirus exposure and HLA in healthy donors (dated by TCRdb to 2017 to 2019). Concerning the study at large: An earlier analysis of roughly 570 of the donors reported 250 to 300 Gb of sequence data and roughly 120 million unique TCR beta sequences obtained from around 170 million T cells. Among 300 to 450 genotyped donors of the cohort, an average of roughly 240,000 unique TCR beta nucleotide sequences were sequenced per donor, approximately 20% of them non-productive. Donor age, sex, ethnicity and CMV serostatus were collected together with the repertoire data. Four or five DR-DQ haplotypes were handled as single units for association and clustering because linkage in the cohort was strong. To decide whether each TCR beta V gene segment behaved as functional or pseudogenic, an earlier analysis of nearly 600 of the donors relied on high-throughput TCR beta sequencing. Besides the first cohort of 500 to 700 subjects, a separate validation cohort made up of around 120 different subjects was used. Rather than using new phenotypic data, the later analysis identified candidate immune exposures from TCR beta sequences and from how often those sequences occurred across donors. Typing coverage differed by locus: A, B, C, DRB1 and DQB1 were typed in about 620-640 donors, DQA1 in 500 to 550, DPA1 in 600 to 610, and DPB1 in around 490. Of the 300 to 450 genotyped donors, 65% to 90% were placed in the genetic ancestry cluster associated with self-reported Caucasian donors. The study combined high-throughput TCR immunosequencing, statistical association of individual TCRs with disease status, and machine learning to predict cytomegalovirus infection status. HLA typing included class I and class II loci at four-digit resolution. The study aimed to test whether signatures of past pathogen exposure could be identified by cataloging public T cell receptors. Genome-wide SNP genotypes for about 65% of the roughly 700 donors were used in a later genetic analysis, which treated that subset as a discovery cohort. All discovery cohort repertoires had been generated on a single sequencing platform. Using immunosequencing, the study profiled T cell repertoires from 500 to 800 subjects and related those repertoires to cytomegalovirus serostatus. Approximately 300 gigabases of sequencing data and around 85 million unique TCR sequences made up an early release that covered approximately 620 HLA-typed donors. To study patterns of TCR occurrence, a later analysis re-analyzed previously published TCR beta repertoires from under 750 donors and added high-resolution HLA genotyping. Study-level results and caveats: An association between a missense DCLRE1C variant and V-gene and J-gene trimming of TCR beta chains was found in a later genetic analysis and replicated in an independent cohort. Compared with the 666-donor mean, donors in an Asian-associated ancestry cluster had fewer N-insertions in productive TCRs, according to a later genetic analysis. Several of the top co-occurrence clusters appeared to be linked to parvovirus B19, influenza, CMV and Epstein-Barr virus, according to a later analysis. Three of the identified cytomegalovirus-associated TCR beta chains were confirmed in vitro to be specific for cytomegalovirus antigens. Only TCR beta chains were sequenced in this cohort, and the absence of alpha or paired-chain data limited detectable features. Specific HLA alleles were associated with more than 15,000 TCR beta sequences at a false discovery rate of 0.05 in a later analysis. In a later analysis, HLA-associated TCR beta chains showed more clonal expansion and lower generation probabilities than non-associated chains that were equally common. Because counts were too low, about 18 rarely observed V segments, including chromosome 9 orphons, were left out of the earlier analysis of roughly 600 of the donors. The authors suggested that the approach could potentially be extended to other disease states and immunological phenotypes. Because some donors lacked HLA typing at each locus, the association tests relied only on the typed subset. For the cohort, immune exposure information was limited to CMV serostatus. A cluster of highly shared sequence variants was judged likely to represent a technical artifact of the sequencing pipeline. The 87-base-pair reads could not distinguish some IMGT-functional V segments, including TRBV6-2 and TRBV6-3, so those segments were excluded. Cytomegalovirus status was reported to be diagnosed by the classifier with high specificity and sensitivity in both the original and validation cohorts. Roughly uniform sequencing depth across donors was assumed in presence/absence analyses, although this assumption may not hold. While some public TCRs were present in many individuals, most TCR sequences turned up only very rarely across donors. In an earlier analysis of over 550 of the donors, most TCR beta V segments were observed in productive rearrangements about 87% or about 30% of the time, broadly matching IMGT annotations. A further reported finding was that TCR beta sequences accurately predicted the HLA-A and HLA-B alleles for most subjects in the first cohort. According to a later analysis, most CMV-associated TCR beta chains appeared to be HLA-restricted, and the HLA associations seemed to be driven largely by CMV exposure. A later analysis found that TCR association rates varied across HLA loci, with DRB1 alleles showing the most associated TCRs and HLA-C alleles the fewest. In the study, some 160 TCR beta chains were listed as associated with cytomegalovirus. Correlated functional status among segregating V segments might be attributable to linkage disequilibrium, but an unknown experimental factor could not be ruled out. When HLA alleles, especially DR and DQ, strongly co-occurred, attributing TCR associations to individual alleles was difficult.

Concerning this clone itself: Its antigen has not been determined. Base qualities are not recorded, but no much larger clone differs from it by a single base.

The protocol used for the library was the immunoSEQ multiplex PCR assay. A mixture of 60 forward primers for TCR Vbeta segments and 13 reverse primers for TCR Jbeta segments was used in the multiplex PCR. A multiplex PCR assay on genomic DNA amplified the CDR3 region of rearranged TCR beta genes. The amplified TCR beta libraries were sequenced on the Illumina HiSeq System as 87-base-pair reads. On the study's bioinformatics: A later analysis tallied 70 million to 100 million unique TCR beta chains across the 600 to 700 repertoires, and about 10 million of those chains were shared by two or more donors. Raw reads were error-corrected and collapsed into unique sequences with a nearest-neighbor algorithm that merged closely related sequences to remove PCR and sequencing errors. V, D and J gene segments were assigned by aligning CDR3 sequences to IMGT reference sequences. Each retained sequence needed at least a six-nucleotide match to both a V gene segment and a J gene segment. Rearrangements were classified as productive when the CDR3 lacked stop codons and remained in frame with V and J, and all other rearrangements were classified as non-productive. Following IMGT convention, CDR3 was defined as the stretch from the second conserved V-encoded cysteine up to the conserved J-encoded phenylalanine. The earlier analysis of about 610 of the donors excluded any sequence lacking an unambiguous match to a single V gene segment. An earlier analysis of a few hundred of the donors called V segments functional above 56.7% productive rearrangements and segregating when the between-donor standard deviation exceeded 5%. A statistical classification framework was built to diagnose cytomegalovirus status from the catalog of TCR beta chain sequences. In a later analysis, TCR nucleotide sequences were compared against IMGT/GENE-DB human TR gene sequences so that V and J genes could be assigned. A later analysis assigned CDR3 sequences and most-parsimonious VDJ recombination scenarios with the TCRdist pipeline. In a later analysis, each TCR beta chain was defined by its CDR3 amino acid sequence together with its V-gene family, and reads without a unique V-gene family were excluded. To address suspected cross-contamination and a sequencing artifact, a later analysis removed over 500 highly shared, low-generation-probability nucleotide sequences. For each public chain, a later analysis derived a clonal expansion index from normalized ranks of inferred template counts within each repertoire. A later analysis computed generation probabilities with a VDJ recombination model fitted to out-of-frame rearrangements, and checked the results against IGoR. Hypergeometric tests were used in a later analysis to score TCR-TCR, TCR-HLA and TCR-CMV co-occurrence, with a repertoire-size bias correction applied to the TCR pairs. A later analysis estimated false discovery rates by permuting HLA or CMV assignments 20 times. In a later analysis, co-occurring TCRs were grouped using DBSCAN, with TCRdist sequence similarity added in when clustering inside HLA-allele-positive subsets. For co-occurrence clustering, repertoires with fewer than 30,000 or more than 120,000 public chains were excluded, along with roughly five repertoires with anomalous nucleotide sharing. This immuneACCESS table, as held by TCRdb, lists in-frame sequences with V and J called but not all clones. Of the missing ones, under half trace to an unresolved V gene in checked studies; the others have no known cause. V and J calls and clone size are copied from that table; D and trimming were computed from the DNA. Across this sample there are approximately 140,000 clones, with about three quarters seen only once. About 3.1% of the sample is in the top ten clones.

The cohort consisted of some 730 healthy bone marrow donors. At the time of sampling, all cohort members were nominally healthy, though unrecorded immune exposures were likely present. Of the 650 to 700 cohort members, around 280 had positive CMV serostatus and roughly 350 had negative CMV serostatus, and CMV serostatus was not recorded for the donor. A peripheral blood sample was provided by each donor, and peripheral blood mononuclear cells were used for TCR beta sequencing. Genomic DNA was extracted from the blood cell samples with the Qiagen DNeasy Blood Extraction Kit. After removal of 3 bases from V and 0 bases from J, the junction retains 4 bases not matched to a gene. CDR1 LGHNA and CDR2 YNFKEQ are derived from the germline V gene. Taken from cysteine to phenylalanine, the CDR3 has 15 residues. CDR3 DNA only is kept here, 45 bases in frame from base 1.

The receptor was derived from a human donor in good health. This chain is built from TRBV4-2 and TRBJ1-1, with 7 middle bases fitting TRBD1. The sequenced material came from PBMCs. The CDR3: CASSQSDRLNTEAFF. The bases read TGTGCCAGCAGCCAGTCGGACAGGTTGAACACTGAAGCTTTCTTT.